Sequencing of this T cell receptor beta chain was carried out in a study of T-cell reconstitution after alpha-beta-depleted transplantation in children. Comment on this clonotype: Its antigen is currently unknown.

Study-level points and caveats: Reports say that about two months after transplant, the alpha-beta T cells came out of several hundred graft clones that had expanded. There were some patients whose high TCRbeta diversity at day 60 came from surviving recipient T cells and thymic progenitors. Diversity and T-cell counts at one year after transplant derived mostly from new T cells.

A TCRbeta library incorporating unique molecular identifiers was prepared. TCRdb re-called the PCR reads through MiXCR, storing one row per CDR3 protein. The sample includes about 980,000 distinct CDR3 sequences, about 30% of them seen just once. Trimming stripped 0 bases from V and 1 base from J, with 14 bases between. The CDR3 is made up of 18 amino acids. CDR1 is SGHRS and CDR2 is YFSETQ in the germline V gene. The receptor comes from a boy younger than two who had a stem cell transplant for SCID, so the T cells may come from the graft donor. This chain joins TRBV5-1 and TRBJ1-6; D uncertain. Sequencing was performed on PBMCs, mostly from graft donor cells, taken 360 days after TCRalphabeta/CD19-depleted stem cell transplant. The CDR3 sequence: CASSLGVAEGSYNSPLHF. DNA of the CDR3: TGCGCCAGCAGCTTGGGAGTGGCGGAGGGATCCTATAATTCACCCCTCCACTTT.